The following is a TCR beta chain sequence with its context. Its antigen is as yet unknown. This sample was included in a study of persistence of HIV-infected CD4 T cells. The wider study: Median time on suppressive ART was seven to nine years.

The immunoSEQ assay was version 4, run in survey mode. TCRdb keeps only in-frame clones here, not all; method: immunoSEQ multiplex PCR. This sample has approximately 45,000 clones, with 70% to 90% found just once. Anti-CD3/anti-CD28 beads served as a nonspecific positive control stimulus. Sorting of responding CD4+ T cells relied on upregulated CD40 ligand together with CD69. A roughly 20-hour stimulation of CD8-depleted PBMCs used anti-CD28/CD49d costimulation, CD40-blocking antibody and enfuvirtide. The receptor was isolated from an adult woman with HIV who was CMV-seropositive. The material was CD4+ T cells sorted from PBMCs after roughly 18-hour stimulation, obtained from a patient who received antiretroviral therapy.

CDR3 sequence (DNA): TGCGCCGCCGGCAGCGGGAGTGGTGAGCAGTTCTTC. It codes for CAAGSGSGEQFF. V and J are TRBV10-1 and TRBJ2-1, with 8 bases lining up with TRBD2. Germline V gene data show CDR1 as WNHNN and CDR2 as SYGVQD (reference sequence). The CDR3 length is 12 residues. Trimming took 11 bases from V and 9 from J; bases not matched to a gene: 9.